A single sample gave rise to the 13 T cell receptor beta chains below, sequenced in a study of blood T cell repertoires in COVID-19. Sequencing was performed with immunoSEQ multiplex PCR; in TCRdb, only in-frame clones are kept and a portion is missing. The sample has about 170,000 clones; about 89% are singletons. The sequenced sample was peripheral blood. The receptors derive from a man aged 65-85 years with acute or convalescent COVID-19.

The rearrangement uses TRBV18 and TRBJ2-2, with D possibly TRBD1 on 5 matching bases. The CDR3 covers 14 residues. Germline V gives CDR1 KGHSH, CDR2 LQKENI. V lost 9 bases and J 6 bases, leaving 17 bases between the germline ends. CDR3 region: CASSWGAVAGELFF. The CDR3 DNA reads as TGTGCCAGTTCCTGGGGCGCCGTAGCCGGGGAGCTGTTTTTT.

The V call is TRBV5-1, the J call TRBJ2-5; 10 positions match TRBD2. The CDR3 runs 16 residues. Germline CDR1 is SGHRS and CDR2 is YFSETQ. With 0 bases clipped from V and 2 bases from J, the junction kept 4 bases outside the gene matches. The CDR3: CASSLGPAGGQETQYF. The CDR3, as DNA: TGCGCCAGCAGCTTGGGCCCAGCGGGGGGGCAAGAGACCCAGTACTTC.

The V and J genes are TRBV7-2 and TRBJ1-2, with a tentative D call TRBD1 (6 bases). V was clipped by 1 base and J by 4 bases, with 10 bases between them. The CDR3 loop spans 14 amino acids. CDR1 is SGHTA and CDR2 is FQGNSA in the germline V gene. CDR3 region: CASSLDWTVYGYTF. CDR3 in DNA: TGTGCCAGCAGCTTAGACTGGACAGTCTATGGCTACACCTTC.

The chain couples TRBV13 to TRBJ2-5; no clear D gene. CDR1 and CDR2 from the germline V gene are PRHDT and FYEKMQ (reference sequence). Trimming took 3 bases from V and 5 from J, leaving 10 bases between them. The CDR3 runs to 13 residues. For the CDR3, the DNA is TGTGCCAGCAGCTTGACACCCAAGGAGACCCAGTACTTC. Translating it yields CASSLTPKETQYF.

The chain joins TRBV5-4 to TRBJ1-2; 7 bases fit TRBD1. This CDR3 region has 12 residues. J gave up 7 bases and V 4 bases, and 4 bases lay outside the gene matches. CDR1 and CDR2 (germline): SGHNT, YYREEE (reference sequence). The CDR3 sequence: CASSLDRVGYTF. The CDR3 nucleotides are TGTGCCAGCAGCCTAGACAGGGTTGGCTACACCTTC.

Written as DNA, the CDR3 is TGTGCCAGTAGAATTGGCGGGGGTGCGGGTAATCAGCCCCAGCATTTT. It specifies CASRIGGGAGNQPQHF. The chain couples TRBV19 to TRBJ1-5; D perhaps matches TRBD1 (5 bases). In germline, CDR1 is LNHDA, CDR2 SQIVND (reference sequence). The CDR3 length is 16 residues. Trimming stripped 6 bases from V and 4 bases from J, with 19 bases between.

This clone was counted a single time. The genes are TRBV5-6 and TRBJ2-3, with D possibly being TRBD2 (6 bases). Germline V gene data show CDR1 as SGHDT and CDR2 as YYEEEE. The CDR3 spans 15 residues. Deletions cut 0 bases from V and 2 bases from J, with 10 bases between. For the CDR3, the DNA is TGTGCCAGCAGCTTGGACCGGCGGGACACAGATACGCAGTATTTT. It codes for CASSLDRRDTDTQYF.

The chain combines TRBV18 with TRBJ1-4, with D perhaps matching TRBD1 (6 bases). The CDR3 is 19 residues long. Looked up from germline, CDR1 is KGHSH and CDR2 is LQKENI. Between the trimmed V and J ends, which lost 2 bases and 0 bases, there was a span of 19 bases. The CDR3 sequence is CASSPRIARGDTTNEKLFF. The DNA for the CDR3 is TGTGCCAGCTCACCAAGGATCGCCAGGGGAGATACAACTAATGAAAAACTGTTTTTT. The whole variable domain, filled in from reference TRBV18 and TRBJ1-4, reads NAGVMQNPRHLVRRRGQEARLRCSPMKGHSHVYWYRQLPEEGLKFMVYLQKENIIDESGMPKERFSAEFPKEGPSILRIQQVVRGDSAAYFCASSPRIARGDTTNEKLFFGSGTQLSVL.

This chain uses TRBV7-9 with TRBJ1-1; D is undetermined. This CDR3 is 14 amino acids long. Germline V gene lookup returns CDR1 SEHNR and CDR2 FQNEAQ (reference sequence). Trimming took 5 bases from V and 0 from J, leaving 10 bases between them. CDR3 nucleotide sequence: TGTGCCAGCAGCCCGGTGCGGATGAACACTGAAGCTTTCTTT. This sequence encodes CASSPVRMNTEAFF.

The genes are TRBV20-1 and TRBJ2-1, with D unclear. CDR3 length: 12 residues. V shed 3 bases and J shed 4 bases, with 7 bases lying between them. Germline CDR1 reads DFQATT; CDR2 reads SNEGSKA (reference sequence). This CDR3 is CSASVQYNEQFF. DNA for the CDR3: TGCAGTGCTAGTGTCCAGTACAATGAGCAGTTCTTC.

CDR3 residues: CASIDRAGANVLTF. The CDR3 DNA sequence: TGTGCCAGCATCGACAGGGCTGGGGCCAACGTCCTGACTTTC. The V gene is TRBV6-5, the J gene TRBJ2-6; 7 nucleotides align to TRBD1. Germline lookup yields CDR1 MNHEY and CDR2 SVGAGI. V shed 7 bases, J shed 2 bases, and the junction held 2 bases outside the gene matches. The CDR3 loop spans 14 amino acids.

This clone came up a few times. The gene calls are TRBV23-1 and TRBJ2-1; 8 bases line up with TRBD2. TRBV23-1 is an open reading frame whose function is uncertain. The CDR3 covers 16 residues. J was trimmed by 2 bases and V by 2 bases; bases with no gene match: 5. CDR3 nucleotides: TGCGCCAGCAGTCAAAGGCTAGCGGGCACCTACAATGAGCAGTTCTTC. Encoded protein: CASSQRLAGTYNEQFF.

The rearrangement uses TRBV28 and TRBJ1-2, with 7 bases lining up with TRBD1. The CDR3 is 14 amino acids. CDR1 and CDR2 from the germline V gene are MDHEN and SYDVKM. The V segment lost 8 bases and the J segment 6 bases; nucleotides outside the gene matches: 12. In nucleotides, the CDR3 is TGTGCCAGCGGCTCGTTCGGGACAGTCAATGGCTACACCTTC. Its translation is CASGSFGTVNGYTF.